This T cell receptor beta chain was captured by sequencing in a study of T cells in Graves' hyperthyroidism and ophthalmopathy. The junction had 4 bases not matched to a gene; V was cut back by 4 bases and J by 2 bases. Germline V CDR1 and CDR2: KGHDR, SFDVKD. This CDR3 spans 15 amino acids. As regards this clonotype: Its specificity is not known.

Findings and caveats of the study: Ophthalmopathy was predicted by the model a median of 6.5 months ahead of onset.

Researchers amplified the TCR beta CDR3 regions from RNA transcripts. Using the HTBI primer set, a first-round RT-PCR was run on the TCR CDR3. TCRdb independently ran MiXCR on the multiplex PCR reads; one entry per CDR3 protein. The table records roughly 570,000 distinct CDR3 sequences, more than 45% of them present only once. Every diagnosis used clinical symptoms, serum thyroxine and TRAb, thyroid ultrasound and orbital computed tomography. Sequenced sample: peripheral blood or thyroid tissue (not recorded which). This receptor was taken from a woman aged 18-29 years with Graves' hyperthyroidism. V gene TRBV24-1 combines with J gene TRBJ2-7; 10 bases match TRBD1. The CDR3 is CATSDSGTGAYEQYF. The CDR3 DNA reads as TGTGCCACCAGTGACTCCGGGACAGGGGCCTACGAGCAGTACTTC.